The 25 T cell receptor beta chains presented below share a single source sample, sequenced in a study of T-cell memory formation after mild COVID-19 (dated by TCRdb to the early 2020s). To prepare the library, 5' RACE was applied. These reads were obtained on an Illumina NovaSeq 6000. The raw public reads went through TCRdb reprocessing: fastp at Q25, MiXCR clone calling, in-frame beta chains kept. Identical CDR3 proteins give one entry, which carries the most common genes and DNA. The sample table records roughly 170,000 distinct CDR3 sequences; approximately 17% of these occur just once. The ten most abundant clones make up more than 3% of the sample. Sequenced input: PBMCs or a T cell subset sorted from them (not recorded which). The receptors stem from a man younger than 30 who had mild COVID-19 (a few samples of this study predate the infection). The sample titles of this study are shuffled in the database, so cell type and time point are left out; the donor was told from shared clones.

This clonotype was seen a few times. V and J are TRBV7-2 and TRBJ1-2; D is possibly TRBD1 (6 bases). Germline V gene sequence: CDR1 SGHTA, CDR2 FQGNSA. The CDR3 is 15 residues long. V lost 5 bases and J lost 0, with 13 bases in between. The DNA for the CDR3 is TGTGCCAGCAGCCGAACGACAGGCCCTAACTATGGCTACACCTTC. Its protein is CASSRTTGPNYGYTF.

V is TRBV7-2 and J is TRBJ1-2; no clear D. Trimming took off 5 bases at V and 4 bases at J, with 11 bases between the two ends. CDR1 and CDR2 from the germline V gene are SGHTA and FQGNSA. The CDR3 has 13 residues. The CDR3 bases are TGTGCCAGCAGCCCGCGACATGTCTATGGCTACACCTTC. Protein: CASSPRHVYGYTF.

This clonotype has just a few counts. The chain carries TRBV5-1 and TRBJ2-3; D is ambiguous. The CDR3 is 14 residues long. Trimming removed 0 bases at V and 0 bases at J, with 5 bases between. CDR1 is SGHRS and CDR2 is YFSETQ in the germline V gene. The CDR3 bases are TGCGCCAGCAGCTTGGAATTAAGCACAGATACGCAGTATTTT. Translation: CASSLELSTDTQYF.

This clonotype was detected ten times or more. The chain has TRBV27 and TRBJ1-5; D is unclear. From germline, CDR1 is MNHEY and CDR2 SMNVEV (reference sequence). V was trimmed by 2 bases and J by 6 bases, leaving 8 bases between them. This CDR3 comprises 13 residues. CDR3 bases: TGTGCCAGCAGTTTAGATGTGGGTCAGCCCCAGCATTTT. Amino acids: CASSLDVGQPQHF.

This clonotype was observed a few times. This chain connects TRBV30 to TRBJ2-7, with D perhaps matching TRBD1 (6 bases). The CDR3 has 13 residues. Looked up from germline, CDR1 is GTSNPN and CDR2 is SVGIG (reference sequence). The germline V and J ends were trimmed by 2 bases and 7 bases, with 15 bases remaining between them. This CDR3 reads CAWSFDRRREQYF. The CDR3 coding sequence is TGTGCCTGGAGTTTCGACAGGAGGCGAGAGCAGTACTTC.

The chain carries TRBV12-5 and TRBJ2-7, with D unclear. With 6 bases removed from V and 3 bases from J, the gap between germline ends came to 12 bases. The CDR3 is made up of 13 amino acids. Germline V CDR1 and CDR2: LGHNT, FRNRAP. The CDR3 bases are TGTGCTAGTGGGGACCCTAAACTCTACGAGCAGTACTTC. This gives the protein CASGDPKLYEQYF.

This clonotype was recorded many times. V is TRBV20-1 and J is TRBJ2-3; D unclear. V lost 3 bases to trimming and J lost 4 bases, with 8 bases between them. Germline assignment: CDR1 DFQATT and CDR2 SNEGSKA (reference sequence). The CDR3 sequence is 12 residues long. CDR3: CSASPLADTQYF. The CDR3 nucleotides read TGCAGTGCTAGTCCCCTAGCAGATACGCAGTATTTT.

The sample holds a few counts of this clonotype. The rearrangement uses TRBV2 and TRBJ1-1; 11 nucleotides agree with TRBD1. V shed 7 bases and J 5 bases; nucleotides not matched to a gene: 6. CDR1 and CDR2 (germline): SNHLY, FYNNEI. The CDR3 runs 14 residues. The CDR3 DNA follows: TGTGCCAGCACCGGGACAGGGGGAGGGACTGAAGCTTTCTTT. Amino acid sequence: CASTGTGGGTEAFF.

In this sample, this clonotype turned up a few times. This chain connects TRBV27 to TRBJ2-3; 14 nucleotides agree with TRBD2. CDR3 length: 18 amino acids. V dropped 6 bases and J dropped 3; count of bases not matched to a gene: 11. Per germline, CDR1 MNHEY and CDR2 SMNVEV (reference sequence). The CDR3 DNA follows: TGTGCCAGCAGCCCTAGGAGACTAGCGGGGGGGTGGACAGATACGCAGTATTTT. Translating it yields CASSPRRLAGGWTDTQYF.

The rearrangement joins TRBV11-2 to TRBJ2-6; D unresolved. Germline loops: CDR1 SGHAT, CDR2 FQNNGV. This CDR3 spans 17 amino acids. The V end was cut by 2 bases, the J end by 0 bases, with 11 bases between. The CDR3 region is CASSLIRSGSGANVLTF. For the CDR3, the DNA is TGTGCCAGCAGCTTAATCAGGTCAGGCTCTGGGGCCAACGTCCTGACTTTC.

This clonotype was seen at least ten times. V gene TRBV28 combines with J gene TRBJ2-7; no reliable D call. The V and J ends lost 4 bases and 2 bases respectively, with 15 bases between them. Germline assignment: CDR1 MDHEN and CDR2 SYDVKM. This CDR3 spans 15 amino acids. The CDR3 loop is CASSSVEPTPYEQYF. CDR3 in DNA: TGTGCCAGCAGTTCTGTCGAGCCCACTCCCTACGAGCAGTACTTC.

There are a few counts of this clonotype. The V and J genes are TRBV29-1 and TRBJ2-5; 8 bases match TRBD1. V lost 4 bases, J lost 2 bases, and 3 bases stayed unmatched. Germline CDR1 reads SQVTM; CDR2 reads ANQGSEA. The CDR3 totals 13 residues. CDR3 sequence reads: CSVGDRNQETQYF. CDR3 bases: TGCAGCGTTGGGGACAGGAATCAAGAGACCCAGTACTTC.

This clonotype was recorded a few times. The rearrangement joins TRBV11-2 to TRBJ2-1; TRBD2 agrees at 8 bases. Germline V gives CDR1 SGHAT, CDR2 FQNNGV. Trimming at V came to 1 base and at J to 6 bases, leaving 5 bases not matched to a gene. The CDR3 sequence is 15 residues long. In nucleotides, the CDR3 is TGTGCCAGCAGCTTAGTGAACGGGGGGGCCAATGAGCAGTTCTTC. Translating gives CASSLVNGGANEQFF.

This clonotype was seen only a few times. The chain uses TRBV12-3 or TRBV12-4 and TRBJ2-3; TRBD2 agrees at 9 bases. V was clipped by 6 bases and J by 1 base; unmatched bases: 5. This CDR3 is 15 amino acids long. As DNA, the CDR3 is TGTGCCAGCAGCCCCCGACTAGCGGGCACAGATACGCAGTATTTT. Protein product: CASSPRLAGTDTQYF.

A few counts support this clonotype. CDR3 DNA sequence: TGTGCCAGCAGCGTAGGGAAGGGACCCAGGGTCCAAGAGACCCAGTACTTC. This sequence encodes CASSVGKGPRVQETQYF. The chain recombines TRBV9 with TRBJ2-5; D possibly uses TRBD1 or TRBD2 (5 bases each). V was pared by 0 bases and J by 1 base, with 16 bases between. This CDR3 has 17 amino acids. Germline V gene sequence: CDR1 SGDLS, CDR2 YYNGEE.

This rearrangement joins TRBV5-4 to TRBJ1-1, with D possibly TRBD1 on 5 matching bases. V was clipped by 4 bases and J by 1 base, with 11 bases between them. This CDR3 region has 14 residues. Germline V lookup: CDR1 SGHNT, CDR2 YYREEE (reference sequence). The CDR3 reads CASSLPGGNTEAFF. The CDR3 DNA reads as TGTGCCAGCAGCCTCCCTGGGGGGAACACTGAAGCTTTCTTT.

The sample holds many counts of this clonotype. The J gene is TRBJ1-2, the V gene TRBV25-1; D remains ambiguous. In germline, CDR1 is MGHDK, CDR2 SYGVNS. The CDR3 loop spans 11 amino acids. Trimming took 2 bases from V and 8 from J, leaving 6 bases between them. The CDR3 DNA reads TGTGCCAGCAGTGAACAAGGAGGCTACACCTTC. It yields the protein CASSEQGGYTF.

The genes are TRBV7-2 and TRBJ1-1; possible D gene TRBD1, 6 bases. Per the germline V gene, CDR1 is SGHTA and CDR2 is FQGNSA. The CDR3 sequence is 15 residues long. V shed 5 bases and J shed 6 bases, with 19 bases lying between them. CDR3 sequence: CASSPRGGGRAEAFF. In DNA form, the CDR3 reads TGTGCCAGCAGCCCCCGCGGAGGGGGGAGAGCTGAAGCTTTCTTT.

The chain carries TRBV28 and TRBJ2-5; TRBD2 aligns across 9 bases. Germline loops: CDR1 MDHEN, CDR2 SYDVKM. J lost 0 bases, V lost 6 bases, and 8 bases had no gene match. The CDR3 has 16 amino acids. The CDR3 DNA sequence: TGTGCCAGCAGCCCGCCGGGACTAGCCTACCAAGAGACCCAGTACTTC. Protein product: CASSPPGLAYQETQYF.

The genes are TRBV24-1 and TRBJ2-5, with D tentatively TRBD1 (7 bases). V was cut by 2 bases and J by 5 bases, with 17 bases left in between. The CDR3 length is 16 residues. Looked up from germline, CDR1 is KGHDR and CDR2 is SFDVKD. The CDR3 is CATSDSGPGGHETQYF. The CDR3 DNA reads as TGTGCCACCAGTGATTCTGGCCCAGGGGGGCATGAGACCCAGTACTTC.

This clonotype was detected only a few times. The chain combines TRBV9 with TRBJ1-4, with D perhaps TRBD1 (5 bases). V was clipped by 5 bases and J by 3 bases, with 8 bases between them. Per germline, CDR1 SGDLS and CDR2 YYNGEE. CDR3 size: 13 residues. CDR3 nucleotide sequence: TGTGCCAGCAGTAAAGGGGCTAATGAAAAACTGTTTTTT. Translating gives CASSKGANEKLFF.

This clonotype was seen more than once but under ten times. This chain uses TRBV12-3 or TRBV12-4 with TRBJ2-2; maybe TRBD1 (6 bases). The length of the CDR3 is 14 residues. Deletions cut 4 bases from V and 0 bases from J, with 6 bases between. The DNA for the CDR3 is TGTGCCAGCAGTTGGACAGCGAACACCGGGGAGCTGTTTTTT. The encoded protein is CASSWTANTGELFF.

DNA for the CDR3: TGTGCCAGCAGCTTAGTATCCAGCCAAGAGACCCAGTACTTC. It translates to CASSLVSSQETQYF. The rearrangement uses TRBV7-2 and TRBJ2-5, with D unresolved. This CDR3 is built from 14 residues. Germline CDR1 reads SGHTA; CDR2 reads FQGNSA. V lost 1 base to trimming and J lost 1 base, with 7 bases between them.

The rearrangement links TRBV9 to TRBJ1-1; the D gene is possibly TRBD1 (5 bases). From germline, CDR1 is SGDLS and CDR2 YYNGEE. CDR3 length equals 15 residues. V lost 2 bases and J 4 bases, leaving 15 bases between the germline ends. The CDR3 loop reads CASSVEVRGSTEAFF. The CDR3 DNA is TGTGCCAGCAGCGTTGAGGTCCGGGGGAGCACTGAAGCTTTCTTT.

The rearrangement joins TRBV10-3 to TRBJ2-5, with a possible D match to TRBD1 (5 bases). Trimming pared 7 bases from V and 0 bases from J, leaving 9 bases between. Germline assignment: CDR1 ENHRY and CDR2 SYGVKD. This CDR3 region has 13 residues. As DNA, the CDR3 is TGTGCCATCAACCCAGGGTACCAAGAGACCCAGTACTTC. Amino acid sequence: CAINPGYQETQYF.